Presented here are 23 T cell receptor beta chains from one specimen sequenced in a study of cytomegalovirus exposure and HLA in healthy donors. Profiling relied on immunoSEQ multiplex PCR, and the TCRdb table lists in-frame clones only, not all of them. The sample holds hundreds of thousands of clones, roughly 87% seen once. The sample comprised PBMCs. Every receptor here comes from a man aged 18 to 35 in good health and CMV-seropositive.

This clone was recorded only once. The V gene is TRBV6-6, the J gene TRBJ1-2, with D possibly being TRBD1 (5 bases). V was cut by 7 bases and J by 3 bases, with 9 bases left in between. The CDR3 consists of 12 residues. The germline gives CDR1 MNHNY, CDR2 SVGAGI (reference sequence). The CDR3 DNA follows: TGTGCCAGCACCGGGGACCACTATGGCTACACCTTC. It translates to CASTGDHYGYTF.

The V call is TRBV6-5, the J call TRBJ2-7; 10 bases are a match to TRBD2. Per germline, CDR1 MNHEY and CDR2 SVGAGI. Trimming cost V 6 bases and J 2 bases; bases outside gene matches: 4. CDR3 length: 14 amino acids. CDR3 DNA sequence: TGTGCCAGCAGCCTAGCGGGAGAGGCCTACGAGCAGTACTTC. Translation gives CASSLAGEAYEQYF.

This clone was recorded once. V and J are TRBV27 and TRBJ1-1; the match to TRBD1 covers 11 bases. The CDR3 runs 17 residues. Losses at the gene ends were 6 bases for V and 1 base for J; bases not matched to a gene: 10. Looked up from germline, CDR1 is MNHEY and CDR2 is SMNVEV (reference sequence). The CDR3 coding sequence is TGTGCCAGCAGCATCGGACAGGGGGCCTATCGGAACACTGAAGCTTTCTTT. Translated, it gives CASSIGQGAYRNTEAFF.

The rearrangement links TRBV28 to TRBJ1-2; 8 nucleotides match TRBD1. The CDR3 loop spans 14 amino acids. In germline, CDR1 is MDHEN, CDR2 SYDVKM. Trimming at V came to 5 bases and at J to 6 bases, leaving 8 bases not matched to a gene. CDR3 amino acids: CASSPPGQGDGYTF. The CDR3, as DNA: TGTGCCAGCAGTCCTCCCGGACAGGGAGATGGCTACACCTTC.

V is TRBV5-1 and J is TRBJ2-7, with 8 positions matching TRBD1. V lost 4 bases, J lost 7 bases, and 10 bases stayed unmatched. This CDR3 contains 14 residues. The germline V gene has CDR1 SGHRS and CDR2 YFSETQ. The CDR3 coding sequence is TGCGCCAGCAGCCCCCGCAACACAGGGGGAGAGCAGTACTTC. Protein: CASSPRNTGGEQYF. Supplemented by reference TRBV5-1 and TRBJ2-7, the full variable domain reads KAGVTQTPRYLIKTRGQQVTLSCSPISGHRSVSWYQQTPGQGLQFLFEYFSETQRNKGNFPGRFSGRQFSNSRSEMNVSTLELGDSALYLCASSPRNTGGEQYFGPGTRLTVT.

The chain is built from TRBV19 and TRBJ2-7, with D uncertain. V lost 2 bases and J 3 bases, leaving 17 bases between the germline ends. Germline V gene sequence: CDR1 LNHDA, CDR2 SQIVND (reference sequence). The CDR3 covers 16 residues. CDR3 region: CASSISSTPPLYEQYF. CDR3 nucleotides: TGTGCCAGTAGTATATCTTCGACACCTCCCCTCTACGAGCAGTACTTC.

The rearrangement links TRBV5-1 to TRBJ1-2, with D unresolved. This CDR3 spans 13 amino acids. CDR1 and CDR2 (germline): SGHRS, YFSETQ. Trimming removed 4 bases from V and 4 bases from J, with 11 bases in between. The CDR3 loop is CASSLRLSYGYTF. In DNA form, the CDR3 reads TGCGCCAGCAGCCTTCGACTCAGCTATGGCTACACCTTC.

V usage is TRBV6-6 and J usage is TRBJ1-1; no reliable D call. The V end was cut by 3 bases, the J end by 2 bases, with 7 bases between. The CDR3 consists of 13 residues. Germline V lookup: CDR1 MNHNY, CDR2 SVGAGI (reference sequence). CDR3 amino acids: CASSYRSNTEAFF. CDR3 nucleotide sequence: TGTGCCAGCAGTTATCGGTCTAACACTGAAGCTTTCTTT.

The rearrangement links TRBV10-3 to TRBJ1-1; no reliable D call. V dropped 8 bases and J dropped 0 bases, with 10 bases sitting between them. The CDR3 has 13 amino acids. From germline, CDR1 is ENHRY and CDR2 SYGVKD. Here the CDR3 DNA reads TGTGCCATCGCGGACGGTATGAACACTGAAGCTTTCTTT. Encoded protein: CAIADGMNTEAFF.

This rearrangement joins TRBV29-1 to TRBJ2-1; D is perhaps TRBD2 (6 bases). This CDR3 comprises 13 residues. The V gene lost 4 bases and the J gene lost 2 bases, with 9 bases spanning the gap. CDR1 and CDR2 from the germline V gene are SQVTM and ANQGSEA. The CDR3 DNA reads TGCAGCGTTGTTGCGGGGACCTACAATGAGCAGTTCTTC. Its translation is CSVVAGTYNEQFF.

The gene calls are TRBV28 and TRBJ1-3, with 8 positions matching TRBD1. The CDR3 covers 14 residues. The germline gives CDR1 MDHEN, CDR2 SYDVKM. Trimming cost V 8 bases and J 4 bases; bases outside gene matches: 7. The CDR3 is CASRNRGSGNTIYF. The CDR3 DNA reads as TGTGCCAGCCGCAACAGGGGGTCGGGAAACACCATATATTTT.

The genes are TRBV27 and TRBJ1-1; TRBD1 agrees at 8 bases. The CDR3 extends over 14 amino acids. Germline values: CDR1 MNHEY, CDR2 SMNVEV (reference sequence). Unmatched junction bases numbered 3, after V lost 5 bases and J lost 1 base. The CDR3 region has the DNA TGTGCCAGCAGTATCACAGGGGGGAACACTGAAGCTTTCTTT. Protein product: CASSITGGNTEAFF.

V and J are TRBV27 and TRBJ2-6; perhaps TRBD1 as D (6 bases). Germline CDR1 is MNHEY and CDR2 is SMNVEV (reference sequence). CDR3 length: 19 amino acids. V lost 4 bases, J lost 0 bases, and 19 bases lay in between. CDR3 loop: CASSSTGLYRASGANVLTF. The CDR3 DNA sequence: TGTGCCAGCAGTTCAACGGGCCTTTACAGGGCCTCTGGGGCCAACGTCCTGACTTTC. The complete variable domain, with remaining parts taken from reference TRBV27 and TRBJ2-6, reads EAQVTQNPRYLITVTGKKLTVTCSQNMNHEYMSWYRQDPGLGLRQIYYSMNVEVTDKGDVPEGYKVSRKEKRNFPLILESPSPNQTSLYFCASSSTGLYRASGANVLTFGAGSRLTVL.

There are a few counts of this clone. The V call is TRBV14, the J call TRBJ1-2; possibly TRBD1 for D (5 bases). This CDR3 region has 13 residues. Trimming pared 1 base from V and 5 bases from J, leaving 8 bases between. Per germline, CDR1 SGHDN and CDR2 FVKESK. CDR3 protein: CASSQVGGYGYTF. In DNA, the CDR3 is TGTGCCAGCAGCCAAGTGGGGGGATATGGCTACACCTTC.

The V gene is TRBV27, the J gene TRBJ2-1, with D perhaps TRBD1 (6 bases). Trimming took off 5 bases at V and 6 bases at J, with 8 bases between the two ends. Germline V lookup: CDR1 MNHEY, CDR2 SMNVEV (reference sequence). The CDR3 totals 12 residues. The CDR3 here is CASSPTGNEQFF. In DNA, the CDR3 is TGTGCCAGCAGTCCGACAGGCAATGAGCAGTTCTTC.

A single count supports this clone. This rearrangement joins TRBV5-6 to TRBJ1-4, with D possibly TRBD1 on 6 matching bases. V shed 4 bases and J shed 2 bases, with 15 bases lying between them. Germline V lookup: CDR1 SGHDT, CDR2 YYEEEE. The CDR3 has 16 residues. Here the CDR3 reads CASSTNPGATNEKLFF. As DNA, the CDR3 is TGTGCCAGCAGCACGAACCCAGGGGCCACTAATGAAAAACTGTTTTTT.

V is TRBV7-9 and J is TRBJ2-7, with 7 bases identical to TRBD2. This CDR3 contains 14 residues. CDR1 is SEHNR, CDR2 FQNEAQ, per germline (reference sequence). J gave up 6 bases and V 2 bases, and 7 bases lay outside the gene matches. The CDR3 DNA reads as TGTGCCAGCAGCTTATATGGGAGGGCCGTCGAGCAGTACTTC. This gives the protein CASSLYGRAVEQYF. The complete variable domain, with remaining parts taken from reference TRBV7-9 and TRBJ2-7, reads DTGVSQNPRHKITKRGQNVTFRCDPISEHNRLYWYRQTLGQGPEFLTYFQNEAQLEKSRLLSDRFSAERPKGSFSTLEIQRTEQGDSAMYLCASSLYGRAVEQYFGPGTRLTVT.

Written as DNA, the CDR3 is TGTGCCAGCAGTTTATTTGGTATGGGCAATGAGCAGTTCTTC. Protein sequence: CASSLFGMGNEQFF. The chain links TRBV27 to TRBJ2-1; D is unclear. The CDR3 has 14 residues. Per the germline V gene, CDR1 is MNHEY and CDR2 is SMNVEV (reference sequence). V was cut by 1 base and J by 6 bases, with 10 bases left in between.

The genes are TRBV7-3 and TRBJ1-1, with TRBD1 as a possible D gene (5 bases). From germline, CDR1 is SGHTA and CDR2 FQGTGA. CDR3 length equals 14 residues. V was pared by 0 bases and J by 4 bases, with 9 bases between. This CDR3 reads CASSLTGRATEAFF. Written as DNA, the CDR3 is TGTGCCAGCAGCTTAACGGGCAGGGCCACTGAAGCTTTCTTT.

The chain recombines TRBV6-4 with TRBJ2-2; D possibly corresponds to TRBD1 (5 bases). CDR1 MRHNA and CDR2 SNTAGT come from the germline V gene. This CDR3 has 17 amino acids. The V gene lost 2 bases and the J gene lost 5 bases, with 18 bases spanning the gap. The DNA for the CDR3 is TGTGCCAGCAGTGACAGGGGCCCCAACAGCGATACCGGGGAGCTGTTTTTT. This encodes CASSDRGPNSDTGELFF.

The gene calls are TRBV29-1 and TRBJ1-2; possibly TRBD1 for D (5 bases). Germline CDR1 SQVTM, CDR2 ANQGSEA. V lost 4 bases and J 0 bases, leaving 12 bases between the germline ends. This CDR3 spans 14 amino acids. The DNA for the CDR3 is TGCAGCGTTGCGGGGCACGAAACTAACTATGGCTACACCTTC. Translating it yields CSVAGHETNYGYTF.

The chain has TRBV19 and TRBJ2-7; 11 nucleotides agree with TRBD2. Per germline, CDR1 LNHDA and CDR2 SQIVND (reference sequence). The V segment lost 8 bases and the J segment 4 bases; nucleotides outside the gene matches: 10. The CDR3 runs to 15 residues. In DNA form, the CDR3 reads TGTGCCAGTCGGCGCGGGACTAGCGGCAATTACGAGCAGTACTTC. Its translation is CASRRGTSGNYEQYF.

The V gene is TRBV6-1, the J gene TRBJ2-3; TRBD1 is a possible D gene (5 bases). The germline gives CDR1 MNHNS, CDR2 SASEGT. CDR3 length: 15 amino acids. Trimming cost V 4 bases and J 0 bases, with 11 bases left between them. The CDR3 reads CASSGTTASTDTQYF. CDR3 DNA sequence: TGTGCCAGCAGTGGAACGACAGCTAGCACAGATACGCAGTATTTT.